The 14 T cell receptor beta chains below come from one sample, sequenced in a study of shared clonotypes between healthy human individuals. TCRdb keeps only in-frame clones here, not all; method: immunoSEQ multiplex PCR. The profile covers 2 million to 2.5 million clones, with approximately 94% appearing a single time and 0.1% to 0.15% taken by the ten largest. Sequencing used naive CD4+ T cells sorted from blood. The subset denotes: CD45RA+ positively selected. The source is a man younger than 35 in good health.

V usage is TRBV28 and J usage is TRBJ2-7; 9 bases are a match to TRBD2. This CDR3 has 15 residues. After removal of 2 bases from V and 5 bases from J, the junction contained 7 bases not matched to a gene. CDR1 and CDR2 (germline): MDHEN, SYDVKM. As DNA, the CDR3 is TGTGCCAGCAGTTTAGCGGGAGGGGCGAGCCACGAGCAGTACTTC. Protein sequence: CASSLAGGASHEQYF. Supplemented by reference TRBV28 and TRBJ2-7, the full variable domain reads DVKVTQSSRYLVKRTGEKVFLECVQDMDHENMFWYRQDPGLGLRLIYFSYDVKMKEKGDIPEGYSVSREKKERFSLILESASTNQTSMYLCASSLAGGASHEQYFGPGTRLTVT.

The rearrangement uses TRBV10-1 and TRBJ1-4; TRBD1 aligns across 7 bases. CDR3 length equals 12 residues. The trim removed 8 bases at V and 5 bases at J, leaving 2 bases unmatched. Germline V gene sequence: CDR1 WNHNN, CDR2 SYGVQD (reference sequence). The CDR3 bases are TGCGCCAGCGGGACAGAAAATGAAAAACTGTTTTTT. Its translation: CASGTENEKLFF.

The J gene is TRBJ1-2, the V gene TRBV28; 8 bases match TRBD1. The CDR3 consists of 12 residues. Germline CDR1 and CDR2: MDHEN and SYDVKM. The trim removed 5 bases at V and 7 bases at J, leaving 3 bases unmatched. The DNA for the CDR3 is TGTGCCAGCAGTAACAGGGGGACTGGCTACACCTTC. Protein sequence: CASSNRGTGYTF.

The chain employs TRBV19 and TRBJ1-4, with 7 bases lining up with TRBD1. CDR3 length: 16 amino acids. Germline lookup yields CDR1 LNHDA and CDR2 SQIVND (reference sequence). The junction had 14 bases not matched to a gene; V was cut back by 7 bases and J by 6 bases. CDR3 in DNA: TGTGCCAGTACGTTGCGGGCGGGACAGCCTTATGAAAAACTGTTTTTT. Its protein product is CASTLRAGQPYEKLFF.

Details on this clone: Different DNA sequences within this sample yield the same CDR3. The chain carries TRBV7-8 and TRBJ2-7; D is undetermined. The V end was cut by 3 bases, the J end by 3 bases, with 3 bases between. CDR1 is SGHVS, CDR2 FQNEAQ, per germline. This CDR3 contains 11 residues. This CDR3 is CASSFHYEQYF. CDR3 in DNA: TGTGCCAGCAGCTTCCACTACGAGCAGTACTTC.

The CDR3 here is CASSQQGLRDTEAFF. The CDR3 DNA is TGTGCCAGCAGCCAACAGGGCCTTAGGGACACTGAAGCTTTCTTT. The chain is built from TRBV7-2 and TRBJ1-1; weak D call: TRBD1 (6 bases). This CDR3 is built from 15 residues. V lost 5 bases, J lost 3 bases, and 16 bases lay in between. In germline, CDR1 is SGHTA, CDR2 FQGNSA. Full variable domain (outside the CDR3, taken from reference TRBV7-2 and TRBJ1-1): GAGVSQSPSNKVTEKGKDVELRCDPISGHTALYWYRQSLGQGLEFLIYFQGNSAPDKSGLPSDRFSAERTGGSVSTLTIQRTQQEDSAVYLCASSQQGLRDTEAFFGQGTRLTVV.

The genes are TRBV13 and TRBJ2-1; possible D gene TRBD2, 6 bases. Trimming pared 6 bases from V and 8 bases from J, leaving 20 bases between. The length of the CDR3 is 15 residues. Germline values: CDR1 PRHDT, CDR2 FYEKMQ (reference sequence). In nucleotides, the CDR3 is TGTGCCAGCAGGCATAGCGGAGGGGTTATCGATGAGCAGTTCTTC. This codes for CASRHSGGVIDEQFF.

In its sample, this clone was seen once. This chain joins TRBV29-1 and TRBJ2-7; the D is unclear. The CDR3 is 13 residues long. Trimming stripped 4 bases from V and 5 bases from J, with 15 bases between. The germline gives CDR1 SQVTM, CDR2 ANQGSEA. CDR3 residues: CSVVGSRTDEQYF. CDR3 sequence (DNA): TGCAGCGTTGTGGGCAGTCGAACAGACGAGCAGTACTTC.

This clone was seen a handful of times. The chain combines TRBV14 with TRBJ2-7, with TRBD1 identical over 7 bases. The CDR3 sequence is 17 residues long. The junction had 20 bases not matched to a gene; V was cut back by 8 bases and J by 4 bases. Germline V gene data show CDR1 as SGHDN and CDR2 as FVKESK. The CDR3 is CASPPNFTGDTRYEQYF. The CDR3 DNA follows: TGTGCCAGCCCGCCCAACTTCACAGGGGATACCAGGTACGAGCAGTACTTC.

The chain combines TRBV29-1 with TRBJ1-6; a possible D gene is TRBD1 (5 bases). Trimming left V 7 bases short and J 9 bases short, with 16 bases between. From germline, CDR1 is SQVTM and CDR2 ANQGSEA. CDR3 length: 13 residues. The CDR3 sequence: CSAGTDYGSPLHF. CDR3 DNA sequence: TGCAGCGCCGGGACGGATTACGGTTCACCCCTCCACTTT.

Notes on this clone: The same CDR3 arises from other DNA sequences in this sample as well. The chain is built from TRBV18 and TRBJ1-1; maybe TRBD1 (5 bases). Germline V lookup: CDR1 KGHSH, CDR2 LQKENI. V lost 2 bases and J 8 bases, leaving 9 bases between the germline ends. CDR3 length equals 12 residues. The chain's CDR3 is CASSPYSGEAFF. The CDR3, as DNA: TGTGCCAGCTCACCATATTCAGGGGAAGCTTTCTTT.

The genes are TRBV5-1 and TRBJ2-5, with TRBD1 matching 7 bases. The CDR3 spans 14 residues. Trimming removed 4 bases from V and 4 bases from J; junction bases left unmatched: 7. Looked up from germline, CDR1 is SGHRS and CDR2 is YFSETQ. The CDR3 sequence: CASSIETGAETQYF. The CDR3 region has the DNA TGCGCCAGCAGCATAGAAACAGGGGCAGAGACCCAGTACTTC.

V usage is TRBV7-2 and J usage is TRBJ2-3, with D tentatively TRBD1 or TRBD2 (6 bases each). The CDR3 is 16 residues long. V dropped 5 bases and J dropped 1 base, with 16 bases sitting between them. Germline assignment: CDR1 SGHTA and CDR2 FQGNSA. DNA for the CDR3: TGTGCCAGCAGCCCGACCCCGGGGGCACGCACAGATACGCAGTATTTT. Protein sequence: CASSPTPGARTDTQYF.

The chain is built from TRBV5-1 and TRBJ2-1; 8 bases match TRBD2. The CDR3 is 15 amino acids. CDR1 and CDR2 (germline): SGHRS, YFSETQ. V lost 0 bases to trimming and J lost 9 bases; unmatched junction nucleotides: 8. The CDR3: CASSLAQREISEQFF. The CDR3 region has the DNA TGCGCCAGCAGCTTGGCCCAGCGGGAGATCTCTGAGCAGTTCTTC.